The rows below give T cell receptor beta chains drawn from one sample of a study of cytomegalovirus exposure and HLA in healthy donors. Profiling relied on immunoSEQ multiplex PCR, and the TCRdb table lists in-frame clones only, not all of them. Among some 100,000 clones, around 82% were seen once, and the ten largest hold over 3.5%. Sequenced: PBMCs. The receptor set was obtained from a woman in her forties or fifties in good health and CMV-seropositive. CDR3s include the opening cysteine and the closing phenylalanine or tryptophan. The D gene is left open where the match is weak. Clone sizes are given selectively: once, few, many, or a class where the clone is expanded.

CASSFWTGGRGYTF	TGTGCCAGCAGCTTTTGGACAGGGGGACGTGGCTACACCTTC	TRBD1	TRBV5-4	TRBJ1-2	-
CASSQGGTGSYNEQFF	TGCGCCAGCAGCCAAGGGGGGACAGGCTCCTACAATGAGCAGTTCTTC	TRBD1	TRBV4-1	TRBJ2-1	-
CASSPQGQNTEAFF	TGTGCCAGCAGTCCGCAGGGTCAGAACACTGAAGCTTTCTTT	-	TRBV5-4	TRBJ1-1	-
CSVRTEYGYTF	TGCAGCGTTCGAACAGAGTATGGCTACACCTTC	-	TRBV29-1	TRBJ1-2	few
CASSVGGLLRDTQYF	TGTGCCAGCAGCGTGGGGGGATTGTTAAGAGATACGCAGTATTTT	-	TRBV9	TRBJ2-3	-
CASSMGQGRTEAFF	TGTGCCAGCAGTATGGGACAGGGTAGAACTGAAGCTTTCTTT	TRBD1	TRBV2	TRBJ1-1	-
CASSKWVSTGYEQYF	TGTGCCAGCAGCAAATGGGTCAGCACGGGCTACGAGCAGTACTTC	-	TRBV21-1	TRBJ2-7	-
CASNRQSLNTEAFF	TGTGCCAGCAACCGACAGTCACTGAACACTGAAGCTTTCTTT	-	TRBV2	TRBJ1-1	few
CASSLKGAGTEAFF	TGCGCCAGCAGCTTGAAGGGGGCCGGCACTGAAGCTTTCTTT	TRBD1	TRBV5-1	TRBJ1-1	-
CASSLTGSGNTIYF	TGTGCCAGCAGCTTAACGGGCTCGGGAAACACCATATATTTT	-	TRBV7-3	TRBJ1-3	-
CASSLMDSTTQPQHF	TGTGCCAGCAGCTTGATGGATTCGACAACTCAGCCCCAGCATTTT	-	TRBV5-6	TRBJ1-5	few
CASSRWDRDYEQYF	TGTGCCAGCAGCCGATGGGACAGGGATTACGAGCAGTACTTC	TRBD1	TRBV7-9	TRBJ2-7	-
CASRRGYDMNTEAFF	TGTGCCAGCAGAAGGGGGTATGATATGAACACTGAAGCTTTCTTT	-	TRBV6-5	TRBJ1-1	-
CSVPGQTNTEAFF	TGCAGCGTTCCGGGACAGACGAACACTGAAGCTTTCTTT	TRBD1	TRBV29-1	TRBJ1-1	-
CASSLTQGLLPNSPLHF	TGTGCCAGCAGCCTTACCCAGGGGCTGCTGCCAAATTCACCCCTCCACTTT	-	TRBV14	TRBJ1-6	-
CASSPRLGQQETQYF	TGCGCCAGCAGCCCCCGCCTGGGACAGCAAGAGACCCAGTACTTC	TRBD1	TRBV4-1	TRBJ2-5	-
CASSKAPGTEAFF	TGTGCCAGTAGTAAAGCTCCGGGCACTGAAGCTTTCTTT	-	TRBV19	TRBJ1-1	-
CASSATTSGGNLANYGYTF	TGTGCCAGCAGCGCGACGACTTCAGGGGGGAATCTAGCTAACTATGGCTACACCTTC	TRBD1	TRBV9	TRBJ1-2	-
CASSERLAGEDEQFF	TGTGCCAGCAGTGAAAGACTAGCGGGAGAGGATGAGCAGTTCTTC	TRBD2	TRBV2	TRBJ2-1	few
CASSDGTVEVGYTF	TGTGCCAGCAGCGATGGGACAGTCGAGGTGGGCTACACCTTC	TRBD1	TRBV9	TRBJ1-2	-
CASSPGGGEKLFF	TGTGCCAGCAGCCCCGGTGGGGGGGAAAAACTGTTTTTT	-	TRBV13	TRBJ1-4	-
CASSPRDYGYTF	TGTGCCAGCAGCCCCCGGGACTATGGCTACACCTTC	-	TRBV5-8	TRBJ1-2	-
CSAVGTGITEAFF	TGCAGCGCCGTGGGGACAGGGATCACTGAAGCTTTCTTT	TRBD1	TRBV29-1	TRBJ1-1	-
CASSSDGGFNEKLFF	TGTGCCAGCAGCAGCGACGGGGGATTTAATGAAAAACTGTTTTTT	-	TRBV11-1	TRBJ1-4	-
CASSKGQGYYGYTF	TGCGCCAGCAGCAAGGGACAGGGGTACTATGGCTACACCTTC	TRBD1	TRBV5-1	TRBJ1-2	once
CAISESARSGSNEQFF	TGTGCCATCAGTGAGTCGGCTCGGAGCGGGAGCAATGAGCAGTTCTTC	TRBD2	TRBV10-3	TRBJ2-1	-
CASSDLGGVGEQYF	TGTGCCAGCAGTGACCTGGGGGGAGTGGGCGAGCAGTACTTC	-	TRBV25-1	TRBJ2-7	-
CASSFEDIRADTQYF	TGCGCCAGCAGCTTCGAGGACATCAGGGCAGATACGCAGTATTTT	-	TRBV5-1	TRBJ2-3	-
CASSGLVNYGYTF	TGTGCCAGCAGCGGCCTTGTGAACTATGGCTACACCTTC	-	TRBV5-6	TRBJ1-2	once
CASSPGQGTTYEQYF	TGTGCCAGCAGCCCGGGACAGGGGACAACCTACGAGCAGTACTTC	TRBD1	TRBV11-1	TRBJ2-7	-
CASSLAFGGTEAFF	TGTGCCAGCAGCTTGGCCTTCGGGGGCACTGAAGCTTTCTTT	-	TRBV5-4	TRBJ1-1	few
CASSRTWTENYGYTF	TGTGCCAGCAGCCGGACTTGGACAGAAAACTATGGCTACACCTTC	-	TRBV7-2	TRBJ1-2	once
CAWSTGGTDTQYF	TGTGCCTGGAGTACGGGCGGGACAGATACGCAGTATTTT	-	TRBV30	TRBJ2-3	-
CASTPPPGRGYGYTF	TGTGCCAGCACTCCCCCCCCCGGCAGGGGCTATGGCTACACCTTC	-	TRBV6-6	TRBJ1-2	-
CASSEGVAGTYEQYF	TGCGCCAGCAGTGAAGGGGTAGCAGGGACCTACGAGCAGTACTTC	-	TRBV10-1	TRBJ2-7	-
CASSERTASAEAFF	TGTGCCAGCAGTGAACGGACAGCCAGCGCTGAAGCTTTCTTT	-	TRBV2	TRBJ1-1	once
CSSSLTGGANYGYTF	TGTTCCAGCAGCTTGACAGGGGGAGCTAACTATGGCTACACCTTC	TRBD1	TRBV7-9	TRBJ1-2	-
CASSSGTGVTQYF	TGTGCCAGCAGCTCCGGGACAGGGGTGACCCAGTACTTC	TRBD1	TRBV7-9	TRBJ2-5	few
CASSEATVQRGYTF	TGTGCCAGCAGTGAAGCGACAGTCCAACGTGGCTACACCTTC	-	TRBV2	TRBJ1-2	once
CASGTGALAKNIQYF	TGTGCCAGCGGGACAGGGGCTCTAGCCAAAAACATTCAGTACTTC	TRBD1	TRBV27	TRBJ2-4	-
CSSSLVRGEQYF	TGTTCCAGCAGCTTAGTCCGGGGCGAGCAGTACTTC	-	TRBV7-9	TRBJ2-7	-
CASSYSRGSSGDTQYF	TGTGCCAGCAGTTACTCGAGGGGGAGTTCGGGGGATACGCAGTATTTT	-	TRBV6-5	TRBJ2-3	-
CASSPKTGGDYGYTF	TGTGCCAGCAGCCCCAAAACAGGGGGCGACTATGGCTACACCTTC	TRBD1	TRBV11-1	TRBJ1-2	-
CASSPGQGTEAFF	TGTGCCAGCAGCCCGGGACAGGGAACTGAAGCTTTCTTT	TRBD1	TRBV7-9	TRBJ1-1	few
CASSLPSVNGSEGYTF	TGTGCCAGCAGTTTGCCCTCGGTAAACGGCAGCGAAGGCTACACCTTC	-	TRBV28	TRBJ1-2	-
CASRRQGALDEQFF	TGTGCCAGCAGAAGACAGGGGGCTCTGGATGAGCAGTTCTTC	TRBD1	TRBV13	TRBJ2-1	-
CASSREGALETQYF	TGCGCCAGCAGCCGGGAAGGGGCTTTAGAGACCCAGTACTTC	-	TRBV4-1	TRBJ2-5	-
CASSQEESGGPIYEQYF	TGCGCCAGCAGCCAAGAAGAAAGCGGGGGGCCTATCTACGAGCAGTACTTC	TRBD2	TRBV4-1	TRBJ2-7	-